A single sample is the source of the 17 T cell receptor beta chains below, sequenced in a study of blood T cell repertoires in COVID-19 (dated by TCRdb to 2018 to 2020). Libraries were made using the immunoSEQ multiplex PCR assay. The table was pulled from immuneACCESS by TCRdb, which kept in-frame rearrangements only. Such tables lose some clones; where checked, under half of the loss comes from unresolved V genes, and the rest has no known cause. The sample table shows 350,000 to 450,000 clones, and 91% are seen once. The ten largest make up about 0.9% of the sample. Material for sequencing was PBMCs or T cells enriched from blood (not recorded which). These receptors came from a middle-aged woman who had been exposed to COVID-19.

The rearrangement links TRBV5-8 to TRBJ1-1; D is perhaps TRBD1 (5 bases). The V gene's germline CDR1 is SGHTS and CDR2 YDEGEE. With 5 bases removed from V and 2 bases from J, the gap between germline ends came to 13 bases. The CDR3 is made up of 14 amino acids. The CDR3 region is CASSQGTRNTEAFF. CDR3 in DNA: TGTGCCAGCAGTCAGGGAACAAGAAACACTGAAGCTTTCTTT.

The chain combines TRBV19 with TRBJ1-5, with a tentative D call TRBD1 (6 bases). CDR1 is LNHDA, CDR2 SQIVND, per germline (reference sequence). V lost 2 bases, J lost 4 bases, and 15 bases lay in between. This CDR3 contains 16 residues. The CDR3 DNA reads TGTGCCAGTAGTATATTACTGGGACAAGTAAATCAGCCCCAGCATTTT. Its translation is CASSILLGQVNQPQHF.

This rearrangement joins TRBV3-1 (or the pseudogene TRBV3-2) to TRBJ2-6, with 10 bases that match TRBD2. This CDR3 is built from 18 residues. Trimming cost V 4 bases and J 1 base; bases outside gene matches: 7. Per germline, CDR1 LGHDT and CDR2 YNNKEL (reference sequence). Written as DNA, the CDR3 is TGTGCCAGCAGCCTTCCGGGACTAGCGTTTTCTGGGGCCAACGTCCTGACTTTC. Its translation: CASSLPGLAFSGANVLTF.

V usage is TRBV7-9 and J usage is TRBJ1-2; TRBD1 agrees at 12 bases. This CDR3 is 15 amino acids long. Per the germline V gene, CDR1 is SEHNR and CDR2 is FQNEAQ (reference sequence). The J segment lost 6 bases and the V segment lost 3 bases, leaving 5 bases of the junction unmatched. CDR3 amino acids: CASSFKGQGADGYTF. Here the CDR3 DNA reads TGTGCCAGCAGCTTCAAGGGACAGGGGGCCGATGGCTACACCTTC.

Notes on this clone: This sample includes further DNA sequences coding for the same CDR3. The CDR3 here is CATSDSSGRTDTQYF. CDR3 nucleotides: TGTGCCACCAGTGACTCTAGCGGCCGCACAGATACGCAGTATTTT. V and J are TRBV24-1 and TRBJ2-3; 7 bases map to TRBD2. Losses at the gene ends were 4 bases for V and 1 base for J; bases not matched to a gene: 4. Germline assignment: CDR1 KGHDR and CDR2 SFDVKD. The CDR3 contains 15 residues.

The V and J genes are TRBV3-1 (or the pseudogene TRBV3-2) and TRBJ2-7; 9 bases map to TRBD1. The CDR3 runs 16 residues. Per the germline V gene, CDR1 is LGHDT and CDR2 is YNNKEL (reference sequence). V was pared by 4 bases and J by 3 bases, with 10 bases of the junction left unmatched. CDR3 region: CASSPSWGQGDYEQYF. The CDR3 DNA is TGTGCCAGCAGCCCAAGTTGGGGACAGGGCGACTACGAGCAGTACTTC.

The rearrangement links TRBV3-1 (or the pseudogene TRBV3-2) to TRBJ1-2, with D unresolved. CDR1 is LGHDT, CDR2 YNNKEL, per germline (reference sequence). This CDR3 has 15 residues. The germline V and J ends were trimmed by 7 bases and 1 base, with 16 bases remaining between them. DNA of the CDR3: TGTGCCAGCACACAAAATTCGGGGAGTAACTATGGCTACACCTTC. Its translation is CASTQNSGSNYGYTF.

Comments on this clone: The sample contains more than one DNA sequence encoding this CDR3. The chain combines TRBV7-2 with TRBJ2-1; D is unresolved. Germline V gives CDR1 SGHTA, CDR2 FQGNSA. CDR3 length: 13 amino acids. V shed 1 base and J shed 5 bases, with 6 bases lying between them. CDR3 sequence: CASSLGLNNEQFF. The CDR3 nucleotides are TGTGCCAGCAGCTTAGGACTCAACAATGAGCAGTTCTTC.

V usage is TRBV5-1 and J usage is TRBJ2-1, with TRBD2 identical over 14 bases. The CDR3 has 14 amino acids. CDR1 and CDR2 from the germline V gene are SGHRS and YFSETQ. The V gene end was trimmed by 7 bases and the J gene end by 9 bases; junction bases not matched to a gene: 6. The DNA for the CDR3 is TGCGCCAGCGGACTAGCGGGAGGAGAGGGTGAGCAGTTCTTC. Translated, it gives CASGLAGGEGEQFF.

This chain links TRBV29-1 with TRBJ1-2; tentative D call: TRBD1 (5 bases). Trimming pared 0 bases from V and 7 bases from J, leaving 9 bases between. Germline values: CDR1 SQVTM, CDR2 ANQGSEA. CDR3 length equals 12 residues. Here the CDR3 reads CSVEDYGGGYTF. The CDR3 nucleotides read TGCAGCGTTGAAGATTACGGGGGTGGCTACACCTTC.

This clone is a singleton in its sample. V usage is TRBV6-4 and J usage is TRBJ2-7; 12 nucleotides line up with TRBD2. The ends lost 6 bases at V and 3 bases at J; junction bases unmatched: 3. The CDR3 spans 14 residues. Germline V CDR1 and CDR2: MRHNA, SNTAGT. The CDR3 loop reads CASSQLAGGYEQYF. CDR3 coding DNA: TGTGCCAGCAGCCAACTAGCGGGGGGCTACGAGCAGTACTTC.

The chain joins TRBV6-4 to TRBJ2-2, with TRBD1 matching over 8 bases. The trim removed 5 bases at V and 3 bases at J, leaving 5 bases unmatched. The CDR3 spans 15 residues. The germline V gene has CDR1 MRHNA and CDR2 SNTAGT. The CDR3 region has the DNA TGTGCCAGCAGTCCCGGGACAGGCGACACCGGGGAGCTGTTTTTT. Amino acid sequence: CASSPGTGDTGELFF.

The J gene is TRBJ2-5, the V gene TRBV7-9; weak D call: TRBD2 (5 bases). CDR3 length: 14 residues. Trimming stripped 5 bases from V and 2 bases from J, with 12 bases between. The germline V gene encodes CDR1 SEHNR and CDR2 FQNEAQ (reference sequence). CDR3 residues: CASSRGWGQETQYF. The CDR3 DNA follows: TGTGCCAGCAGCAGAGGGTGGGGACAAGAGACCCAGTACTTC. The variable domain in full, with the rest retrieved from reference TRBV7-9 and TRBJ2-5, is DTGVSQNPRHKITKRGQNVTFRCDPISEHNRLYWYRQTLGQGPEFLTYFQNEAQLEKSRLLSDRFSAERPKGSFSTLEIQRTEQGDSAMYLCASSRGWGQETQYFGPGTRLLVL.

This chain connects TRBV7-9 to TRBJ2-1, with D maybe TRBD1 (6 bases). Germline assignment: CDR1 SEHNR and CDR2 FQNEAQ (reference sequence). V was shortened by 9 bases and J by 4 bases, with 13 bases between the two germline ends. This CDR3 region has 13 residues. The CDR3 sequence is CASMTGRYNEQFF. The CDR3 region has the DNA TGTGCCAGTATGACAGGACGATACAATGAGCAGTTCTTC.

The chain joins TRBV25-1 to TRBJ2-7; D might be TRBD1 (6 bases). CDR3 length: 11 residues. V lost 6 bases to trimming and J lost 4 bases, with 7 bases between them. Germline assignment: CDR1 MGHDK and CDR2 SYGVNS. CDR3 sequence: CASSRGYEQYF. Here the CDR3 DNA reads TGTGCCAGCAGCAGGGGTTACGAGCAGTACTTC.

This sequence joins TRBV6-6 and TRBJ2-5; 8 nucleotides line up with TRBD1. The V segment lost 2 bases and the J segment 0 bases; nucleotides outside the gene matches: 5. In germline, CDR1 is MNHNY, CDR2 SVGAGI (reference sequence). This CDR3 is built from 16 residues. Here the CDR3 DNA reads TGTGCCAGCAGTTACCGGACAGGGCCGGACCAAGAGACCCAGTACTTC. It is translated as CASSYRTGPDQETQYF.

The rearrangement uses TRBV9 and TRBJ2-7; the D is unclear. Germline lookup yields CDR1 SGDLS and CDR2 YYNGEE. V dropped 0 bases and J dropped 2 bases, with 6 bases sitting between them. The CDR3 is 13 amino acids. The CDR3 DNA follows: TGTGCCAGCAGCGTAGGTCCTGCCTACGAGCAGTACTTC. This translates into CASSVGPAYEQYF. Full variable domain (outside the CDR3, taken from reference TRBV9 and TRBJ2-7): DSGVTQTPKHLITATGQRVTLRCSPRSGDLSVYWYQQSLDQGLQFLIQYYNGEERAKGNILERFSAQQFPDLHSELNLSSLELGDSALYFCASSVGPAYEQYFGPGTRLTVT.